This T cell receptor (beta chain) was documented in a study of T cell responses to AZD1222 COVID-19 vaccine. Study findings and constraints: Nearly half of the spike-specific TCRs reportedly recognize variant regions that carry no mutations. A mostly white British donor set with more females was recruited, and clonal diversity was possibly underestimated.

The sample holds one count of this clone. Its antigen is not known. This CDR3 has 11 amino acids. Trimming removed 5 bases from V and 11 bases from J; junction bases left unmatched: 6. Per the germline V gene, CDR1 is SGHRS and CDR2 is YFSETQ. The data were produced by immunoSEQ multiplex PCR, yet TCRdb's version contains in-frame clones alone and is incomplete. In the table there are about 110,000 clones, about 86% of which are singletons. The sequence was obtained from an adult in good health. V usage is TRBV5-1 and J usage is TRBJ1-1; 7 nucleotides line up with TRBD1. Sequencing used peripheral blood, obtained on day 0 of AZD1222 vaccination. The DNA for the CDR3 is TGCGCCAGCAGTCATACAGGGGACGCTTTCTTT. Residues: CASSHTGDAFF.